This entry features one TCR beta chain sequence. Its antigen is unknown. The method was immunoSEQ multiplex PCR; TCRdb's version includes in-frame clones alone and lacks a portion of them. Of approximately 150,000 clones listed, approximately 86% are singletons. This record belongs to a study of radiation and T cells in renal cell carcinoma. Study-wide results and caveats: Without pretreatment biopsies, baseline tumor clonotype presence was undetermined.

The sample's time point: blood 4 weeks post-SBRT, at nephrectomy. Stated treatment: 15 Gy SBRT to primary tumor, nephrectomy 4 weeks later. This material consisted of blood, taken from a patient whose treatment included radiotherapy and nephrectomy. The clonotype comes from a woman between 45 and 65 years old with renal cell carcinoma.

DNA for the CDR3: TGTGCCAGTAAAATTGGAGGGATCTACACAGATACGCAGTATTTT. Protein sequence: CASKIGGIYTDTQYF. The chain is built from TRBV19 and TRBJ2-3; perhaps TRBD2 as D (6 bases). The CDR3 sequence is 15 residues long. Germline V CDR1 and CDR2: LNHDA, SQIVND (reference sequence). V shed 7 bases and J shed 2 bases, with 16 bases lying between them.